This is a list of T cell receptor beta chains from one sample in a study of blood T cells in healthy people across ages. TCRdb fed the 5' RACE reads into MiXCR, producing one record per CDR3 protein. The sample includes 800,000 to 950,000 distinct CDR3 sequences, about 48% of them seen just once. The sequenced sample consisted of blood. The receptors shown here come from a man between 25 and 39 years old in good health. The CDR3 runs from the conserved cysteine through the conserved F or W. A D gene is named only where the DNA matches it firmly. Clone size is not always given. Where it is, it says once, few, many or a class for expanded clones.

abundance	v_gene	d_gene	j_gene	CDR3aa	CDR3nt
-	TRBV12-3/TRBV12-4	-	TRBJ2-1	CASIPGPWTGEQFF	TGTGCCAGCATTCCGGGACCGTGGACGGGCGAGCAGTTCTTC
-	TRBV15	TRBD1	TRBJ1-4	CATSRAQGTNEKLFF	TGTGCCACCAGCAGGGCACAGGGGACTAATGAAAAACTGTTTTTT
few	TRBV6-6	-	TRBJ1-1	CASSYRGEGTEAFF	TGTGCCAGCAGTTACCGAGGGGAGGGGACTGAAGCTTTCTTT
-	TRBV5-1	-	TRBJ1-2	CASSLRGLGYTF	TGCGCCAGCAGCTTGCGGGGCTTGGGCTACACCTTC
few	TRBV4-1	-	TRBJ2-6	CASSQEGGRTGANVLTF	TGCGCCAGCAGCCAAGAGGGGGGTCGTACTGGGGCCAACGTCCTGACTTTC
-	TRBV6-2/TRBV6-3	-	TRBJ2-1	CASSRVISSSNNEQFF	TGTGCCAGCAGCCGAGTCATTAGCAGCTCCAACAATGAGCAGTTCTTC
-	TRBV6-5	-	TRBJ2-7	CASSYGVSYEQYF	TGTGCCAGCAGTTACGGAGTCTCCTACGAGCAGTACTTC
-	TRBV5-1	TRBD1	TRBJ1-4	CASSVGQEGEKLFF	TGCGCCAGCAGCGTGGGACAGGAGGGTGAAAAACTGTTTTTT
once	TRBV20-1	-	TRBJ2-4	CSARPPRFSDIQYF	TGCAGTGCTCGGCCTCCTCGGTTCTCGGACATTCAGTACTTC
few	TRBV27	-	TRBJ2-7	CASSGNDEQYF	TGTGCCAGCAGTGGGAACGACGAGCAGTACTTC
few	TRBV28	TRBD1	TRBJ2-1	CASSPRTGGDFTPSYNEQFF	TGTGCCAGCAGTCCCCGGACAGGGGGAGACTTCACACCCTCCTACAATGAGCAGTTCTTC
-	TRBV6-2/TRBV6-3	-	TRBJ2-1	CASGGYRDEQFF	TGTGCCAGCGGTGGCTATAGGGATGAGCAGTTCTTC